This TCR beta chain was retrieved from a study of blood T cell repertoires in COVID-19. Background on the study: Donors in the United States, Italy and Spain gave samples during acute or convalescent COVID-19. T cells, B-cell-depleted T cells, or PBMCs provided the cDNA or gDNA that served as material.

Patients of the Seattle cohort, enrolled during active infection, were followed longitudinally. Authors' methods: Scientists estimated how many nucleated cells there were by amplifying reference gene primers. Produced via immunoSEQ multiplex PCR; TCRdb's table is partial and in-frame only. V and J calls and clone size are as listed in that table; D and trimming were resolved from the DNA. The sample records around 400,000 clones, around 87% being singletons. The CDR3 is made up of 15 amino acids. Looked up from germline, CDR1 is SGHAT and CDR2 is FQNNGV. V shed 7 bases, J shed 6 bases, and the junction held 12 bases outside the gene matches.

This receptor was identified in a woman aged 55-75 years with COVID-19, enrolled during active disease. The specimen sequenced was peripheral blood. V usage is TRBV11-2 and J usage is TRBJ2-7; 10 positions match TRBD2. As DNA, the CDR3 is TGTGCCAGCACCCCGGAAGCGGGGGGGCCTCGCGAGCAGTACTTC. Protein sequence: CASTPEAGGPREQYF.